The subject of this entry is one T cell receptor (beta chain). Germline V gives CDR1 KGHDR, CDR2 SFDVKD. V lost 9 bases, J lost 4 bases, and 11 bases lay in between. The CDR3 covers 12 residues. This record comes from a study of T cell responses to AZD1222 COVID-19 vaccine. Sequencing was performed with immunoSEQ multiplex PCR; in TCRdb, only in-frame clones are kept and a portion is missing. The sample has 130,000 or so clones, over 75% seen once; the top ten hold roughly 4.2%. Sequenced material: peripheral blood, taken 28 days after the second dose of the MenACWY control vaccine. This receptor was identified in an adult who received the MenACWY meningococcal vaccine as a control. This chain joins TRBV24-1 and TRBJ2-5; TRBD1 is a possible D gene (6 bases). The CDR3, as DNA: TGTGCCACCTCGGCCAGGGGAGAGACCCAGTACTTC. Translation: CATSARGETQYF.